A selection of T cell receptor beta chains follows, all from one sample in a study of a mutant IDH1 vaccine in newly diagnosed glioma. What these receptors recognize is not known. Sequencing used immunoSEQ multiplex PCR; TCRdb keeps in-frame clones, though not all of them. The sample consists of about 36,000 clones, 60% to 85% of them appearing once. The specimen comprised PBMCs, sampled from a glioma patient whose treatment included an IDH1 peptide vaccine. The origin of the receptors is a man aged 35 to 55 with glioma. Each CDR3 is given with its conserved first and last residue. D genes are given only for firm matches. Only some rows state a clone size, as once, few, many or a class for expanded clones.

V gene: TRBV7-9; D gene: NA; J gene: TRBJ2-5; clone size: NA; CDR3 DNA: TGTGCCAGCAGCCACCGGGACGCAATCGGGGAGACCCAGTACTTC; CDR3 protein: CASSHRDAIGETQYF
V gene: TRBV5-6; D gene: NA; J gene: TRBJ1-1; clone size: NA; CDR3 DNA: TGTGCCAGCAGCTTGGGAGCCCCGAACACTGAAGCTTTCTTT; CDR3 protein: CASSLGAPNTEAFF
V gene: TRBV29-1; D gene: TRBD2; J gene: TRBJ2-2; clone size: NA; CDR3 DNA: TGCAGCGCCCAGACGGGGGGGTCTACCGGGGAGCTGTTTTTT; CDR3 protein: CSAQTGGSTGELFF
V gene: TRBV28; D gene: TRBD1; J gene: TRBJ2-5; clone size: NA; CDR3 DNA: TGTGCCAGCAAGGAACGGTTAGGGGGCTCGGAGACCCAGTACTTC; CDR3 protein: CASKERLGGSETQYF
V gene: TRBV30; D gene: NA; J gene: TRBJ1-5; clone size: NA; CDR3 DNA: TGTGCCTGGAGTGTAGCTACAGCTTATCAGCCCCAGCATTTT; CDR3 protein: CAWSVATAYQPQHF
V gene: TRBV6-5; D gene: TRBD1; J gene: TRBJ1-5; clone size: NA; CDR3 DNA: TGTGCCATCGGGACAGGGGATAGCAATCAGCCCCAGCATTTT; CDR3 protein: CAIGTGDSNQPQHF
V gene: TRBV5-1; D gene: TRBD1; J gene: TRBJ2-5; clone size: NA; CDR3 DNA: TGCGCCAGCAGCTTGAGACAGGGAAACCAAGAGACCCAGTACTTC; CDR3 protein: CASSLRQGNQETQYF
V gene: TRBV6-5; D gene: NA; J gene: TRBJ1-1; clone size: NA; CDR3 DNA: TGTGCCAGCAAGGGGGATGCCTGGAACACTGAAGCTTTCTTT; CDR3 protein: CASKGDAWNTEAFF
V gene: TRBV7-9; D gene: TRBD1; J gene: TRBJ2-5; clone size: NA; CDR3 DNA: TGTGCCAGCAGCTACGGACAGGGGCTATACCAAGAGACCCAGTACTTC; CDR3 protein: CASSYGQGLYQETQYF
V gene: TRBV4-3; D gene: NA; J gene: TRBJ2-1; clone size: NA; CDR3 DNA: TGCGCCAGCAGCCAAGAGGCCAGGGCCCTATACAATGAGCAGTTCTTC; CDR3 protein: CASSQEARALYNEQFF
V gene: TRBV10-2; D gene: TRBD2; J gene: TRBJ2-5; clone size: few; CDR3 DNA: TGCGCCAGCAGTGGGGGACTAGCGGGAGAGACCCAGTACTTC; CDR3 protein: CASSGGLAGETQYF
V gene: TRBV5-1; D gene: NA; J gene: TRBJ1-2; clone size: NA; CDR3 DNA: TGCGCCAGCAGCTTGGTTACAGGGAACTATGGCTACACCTTC; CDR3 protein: CASSLVTGNYGYTF
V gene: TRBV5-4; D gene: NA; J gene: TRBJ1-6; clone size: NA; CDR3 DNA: TGTGCCAGCAGCTTCAGAAATTCACCCCTCCACTTT; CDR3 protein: CASSFRNSPLHF
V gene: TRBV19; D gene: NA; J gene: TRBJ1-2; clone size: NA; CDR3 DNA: TGTGCCAGTAGTATGAGGGAAGGCTACACCTTC; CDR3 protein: CASSMREGYTF
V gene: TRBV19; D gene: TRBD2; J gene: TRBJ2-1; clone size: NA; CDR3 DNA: TGTGCCAGTAGTATGGCCAGCGGGGGTTACTACAATGAGCAGTTCTTC; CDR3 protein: CASSMASGGYYNEQFF
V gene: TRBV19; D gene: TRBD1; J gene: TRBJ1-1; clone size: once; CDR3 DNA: TGTGCCAGTAGTATAACAGGGGCACAGAACACTGAAGCTTTCTTT; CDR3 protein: CASSITGAQNTEAFF
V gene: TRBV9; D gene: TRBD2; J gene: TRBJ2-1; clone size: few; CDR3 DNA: TGTGCCAGCAGCGTAGGGCTAGCGGGGAGCTCCTACAATGAGCAGTTCTTC; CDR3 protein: CASSVGLAGSSYNEQFF
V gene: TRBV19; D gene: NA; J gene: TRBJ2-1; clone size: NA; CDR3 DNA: TGTGCCAGTAGTATTTCGGGCGGGCTGGGAGACAATGAGCAGTTCTTC; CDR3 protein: CASSISGGLGDNEQFF
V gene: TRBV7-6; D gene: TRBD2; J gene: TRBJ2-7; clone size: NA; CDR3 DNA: TGTGCCAGCAGCTTAGAGCGGGGTGGGCCCGAGCAGTACTTC; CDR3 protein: CASSLERGGPEQYF
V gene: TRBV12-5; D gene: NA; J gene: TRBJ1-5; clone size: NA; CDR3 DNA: TGTGCTAGTGGTCCCCTTGAAACGACAGCGAGCAATCAGCCCCAGCATTTT; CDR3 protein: CASGPLETTASNQPQHF
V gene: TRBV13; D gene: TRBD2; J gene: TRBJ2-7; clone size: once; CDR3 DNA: TGTGCCAGCAGCCTCCTCGGACTAGCGGGAGGCCCCCTGCCCTACGAGCAGTACTTC; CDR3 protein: CASSLLGLAGGPLPYEQYF
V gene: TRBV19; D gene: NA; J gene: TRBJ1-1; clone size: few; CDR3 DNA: TGTGCCAGTAGTATAAACTACTACCTGAACACTGAAGCTTTCTTT; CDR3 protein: CASSINYYLNTEAFF
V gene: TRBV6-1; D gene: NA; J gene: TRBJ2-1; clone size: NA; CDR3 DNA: TGTGCCAGCAGGACCATACAGGGATACAATGAGCAGTTCTTC; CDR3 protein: CASRTIQGYNEQFF
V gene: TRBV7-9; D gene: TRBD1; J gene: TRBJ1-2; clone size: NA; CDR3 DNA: TGTGCCAGCAGACGAACAGGGACAGGGGACTATGGCTACACCTTC; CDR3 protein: CASRRTGTGDYGYTF
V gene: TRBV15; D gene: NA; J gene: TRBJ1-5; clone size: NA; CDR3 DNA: TGTGCCACCAGCAGATCACGGCCTAATCAGCCCCAGCATTTT; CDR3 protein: CATSRSRPNQPQHF
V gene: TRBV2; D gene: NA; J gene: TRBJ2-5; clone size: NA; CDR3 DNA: TGTGCCAGCACGAGTATCGGGAACCAAGAGACCCAGTACTTC; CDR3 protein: CASTSIGNQETQYF
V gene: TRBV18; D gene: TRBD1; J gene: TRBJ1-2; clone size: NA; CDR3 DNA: TGTGCCAGCTCACCACCGGAGATGGGGGACAGGGAACATGGCTACACCTTC; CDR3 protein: CASSPPEMGDREHGYTF
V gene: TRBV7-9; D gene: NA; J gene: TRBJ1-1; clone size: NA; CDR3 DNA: TGTGCCAGCAGCCCACCAGGGACCCTGAACACTGAAGCTTTCTTT; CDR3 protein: CASSPPGTLNTEAFF
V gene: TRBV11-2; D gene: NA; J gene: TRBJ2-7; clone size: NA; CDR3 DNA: TGTGCCAGCAGCTTAGGAACCAGTCCCCCCTACGAGCAGTACTTC; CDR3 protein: CASSLGTSPPYEQYF
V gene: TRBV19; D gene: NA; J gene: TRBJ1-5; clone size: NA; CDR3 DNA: TGTGCCAGTAGTATTCAGGGAGGTAACAATCAGCCCCAGCATTTT; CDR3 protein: CASSIQGGNNQPQHF
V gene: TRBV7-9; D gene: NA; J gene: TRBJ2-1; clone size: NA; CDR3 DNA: TGTGCCAGCAGCTTAGGGCTCAGCGCCGTAGGTGGGGAGCAGTTCTTC; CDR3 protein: CASSLGLSAVGGEQFF
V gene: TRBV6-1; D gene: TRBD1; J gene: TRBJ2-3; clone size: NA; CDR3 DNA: TGTGCCAGCAGAGACGACAGGGGGGCAGATACGCAGTATTTT; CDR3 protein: CASRDDRGADTQYF
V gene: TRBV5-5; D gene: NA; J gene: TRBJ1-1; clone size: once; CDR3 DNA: TGTGCCAGCAGCTTGGGTGGAATGGACGCTGAAGCTTTCTTT; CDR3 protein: CASSLGGMDAEAFF
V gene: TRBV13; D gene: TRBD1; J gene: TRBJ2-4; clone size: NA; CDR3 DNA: TGTGCCAGCAGCATTTACCGACAGGGGCGAGCCAAAAACATTCAGTACTTC; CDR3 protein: CASSIYRQGRAKNIQYF
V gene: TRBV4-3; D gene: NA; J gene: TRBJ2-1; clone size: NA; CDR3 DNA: TGCGCCAGCAGCCAAGATTGGAGGGGGTGGCATGAGCAGTTCTTC; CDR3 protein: CASSQDWRGWHEQFF
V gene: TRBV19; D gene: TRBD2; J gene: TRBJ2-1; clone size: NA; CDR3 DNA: TGTGCCAGTAGTATGACTAGCGTAACCTACAATGAGCAGTTCTTC; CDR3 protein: CASSMTSVTYNEQFF
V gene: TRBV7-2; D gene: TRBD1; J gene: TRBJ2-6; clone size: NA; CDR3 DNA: TGTGCCAGCAGCTTATACGGACAGGCAAGCTCTGGGGCCAACGTCCTGACTTTC; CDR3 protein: CASSLYGQASSGANVLTF
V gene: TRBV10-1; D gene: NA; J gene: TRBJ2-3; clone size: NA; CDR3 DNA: TGCGCCAGCAGCTCAGGGGACAACCAAGCAGCAGATACGCAGTATTTT; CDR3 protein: CASSSGDNQAADTQYF
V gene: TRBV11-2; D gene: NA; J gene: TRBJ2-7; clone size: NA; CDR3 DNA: TGTGCCAGCAGCTCACAGCGCACGAGCTCCTACGAGCAGTACTTC; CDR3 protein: CASSSQRTSSYEQYF
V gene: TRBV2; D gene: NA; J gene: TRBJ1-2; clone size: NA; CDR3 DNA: TGTGCCAGCAGTGGGGTATCTACTAACTATGGCTACACCTTC; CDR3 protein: CASSGVSTNYGYTF
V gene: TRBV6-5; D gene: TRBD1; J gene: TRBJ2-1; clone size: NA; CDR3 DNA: TGTGCCAGCAGTTACGCGGCAGGGGGCTCCTACAATGAGCAGTTCTTC; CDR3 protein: CASSYAAGGSYNEQFF
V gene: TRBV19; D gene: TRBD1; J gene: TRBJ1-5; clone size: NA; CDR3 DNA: TGTGCCAGTAGTACGGGACAGATCAATCAGCCCCAGCATTTT; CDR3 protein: CASSTGQINQPQHF
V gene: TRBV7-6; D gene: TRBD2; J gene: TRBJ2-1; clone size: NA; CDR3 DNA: TGTGCCAGCAGCCCTAGCGGTAGCTCCTACAATGAGCAGTTCTTC; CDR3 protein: CASSPSGSSYNEQFF